This entry lists 11 T cell receptor beta chains sequenced from one sample in a study of cytomegalovirus exposure and HLA in healthy donors. Primers: 60 Vbeta forward and 13 Jbeta reverse. Measured with immunoSEQ multiplex PCR; TCRdb has only the in-frame clones, and not every one. The repertoire has about 160,000 clones, 78% of them found once; the top ten carry about 1.3%. Sequences were obtained from PBMCs. The receptors derive from a male donor in good health and CMV-seronegative.

The V call is TRBV4-3, the J call TRBJ2-1; D might be TRBD2 (5 bases). CDR1 and CDR2 from the germline V gene are LGHNA and YSLEER. This CDR3 has 15 amino acids. The ends were cut back, 4 bases at V and 6 bases at J, with 16 bases in the middle. CDR3 bases: TGCGCCAGCAGCCGTGAGGGATACGGAGGCAATGAGCAGTTCTTC. Translating gives CASSREGYGGNEQFF.

The rearrangement links TRBV11-2 to TRBJ1-2, with unresolved D. This CDR3 comprises 13 residues. CDR1 is SGHAT, CDR2 FQNNGV, per germline. V was trimmed by 3 bases and J by 3 bases, leaving 8 bases between them. The CDR3 reads CASSLNRDYGYTF. The CDR3 region has the DNA TGTGCCAGCAGCTTGAACAGAGACTATGGCTACACCTTC.

This chain connects TRBV28 to TRBJ2-7; TRBD2 matches 7 bases. Germline loops: CDR1 MDHEN, CDR2 SYDVKM. The CDR3 sequence is 13 residues long. V shed 8 bases, J shed 1 base, and the junction held 5 bases outside the gene matches. CDR3 protein: CASGGGASYEQYF. CDR3 nucleotide sequence: TGTGCCAGCGGGGGGGGAGCATCCTACGAGCAGTACTTC.

This chain connects TRBV29-1 to TRBJ1-2; TRBD1 is a possible D gene (6 bases). CDR3 size: 12 residues. The germline CDR1 and CDR2 sequences are SQVTM and ANQGSEA. Trimming took 4 bases from V and 6 from J, leaving 12 bases between them. The CDR3 DNA is TGCAGCGTTGGAGGGACAAGTCATGGCTACACCTTC. This gives the protein CSVGGTSHGYTF.

This clone showed up just a few times. The rearrangement links TRBV6-6 to TRBJ1-5; tentative D call: TRBD1 (5 bases). The germline V and J ends were trimmed by 8 bases and 3 bases, with 8 bases remaining between them. CDR1 and CDR2 from the germline V gene are MNHNY and SVGAGI (reference sequence). The CDR3 is 12 amino acids. The DNA of the CDR3 is TGTGCCAGCGCGACAGTCAATCAGCCCCAGCATTTT. Encoded protein: CASATVNQPQHF.

The gene calls are TRBV11-2 and TRBJ1-3; TRBD1 agrees at 7 bases. The V gene end was trimmed by 1 base and the J gene end by 0 bases; junction bases not matched to a gene: 0. The CDR3 contains 15 residues. Looked up from germline, CDR1 is SGHAT and CDR2 is FQNNGV. Here the CDR3 reads CASSLGQGSGNTIYF. CDR3 nucleotide sequence: TGTGCCAGCAGCTTAGGACAGGGCTCTGGAAACACCATATATTTT.

This chain joins TRBV29-1 and TRBJ2-7; 7 nucleotides line up with TRBD1. With 5 bases clipped from V and 2 bases from J, the junction kept 3 bases outside the gene matches. Germline CDR1 is SQVTM and CDR2 is ANQGSEA. The CDR3 has 12 amino acids. CDR3 sequence: CSVRQGPYEQYF. CDR3 in DNA: TGCAGCGTTCGACAGGGTCCCTACGAGCAGTACTTC.

Points on this clone: The junction does not match germline at one end; this may be a read error. V gene TRBV5-1 combines with J gene TRBJ1-1; no clear D. The CDR3 runs 15 residues. The germline V gene has CDR1 SGHRS and CDR2 YFSETQ. The CDR3, as DNA: TGCGCCAGCAGCTTGGCGGGAAGCATGAACGCTGAAGCTTTCTTT. It yields the protein CASSLAGSMNAEAFF.

The chain uses TRBV27 and TRBJ1-2; D may be TRBD1 (6 bases). The length of the CDR3 is 14 residues. V dropped 3 bases and J dropped 8 bases, with 16 bases sitting between them. Per the germline V gene, CDR1 is MNHEY and CDR2 is SMNVEV (reference sequence). CDR3 bases: TGTGCCAGCAGTTTGAGGACAGAGGCCGGCGGCTACACCTTC. Translating gives CASSLRTEAGGYTF.

The V and J genes are TRBV18 and TRBJ1-2, with TRBD1 matching 12 bases. This CDR3 has 18 amino acids. J lost 7 bases, V lost 1 base, and 13 bases had no gene match. Per the germline V gene, CDR1 is KGHSH and CDR2 is LQKENI. The CDR3 is CASSPRPGQGAVVGGYTF. The CDR3 DNA reads as TGTGCCAGCTCACCACGACCGGGACAGGGGGCAGTTGTAGGTGGCTACACCTTC. The full variable domain, in which reference TRBV18 and TRBJ1-2 provide the parts outside the CDR3, is NAGVMQNPRHLVRRRGQEARLRCSPMKGHSHVYWYRQLPEEGLKFMVYLQKENIIDESGMPKERFSAEFPKEGPSILRIQQVVRGDSAAYFCASSPRPGQGAVVGGYTFGSGTRLTVV.

This chain joins TRBV5-1 and TRBJ2-1; 8 bases align to TRBD1. J gave up 7 bases and V 1 base, and 4 bases lay outside the gene matches. Germline-derived CDR1 and CDR2 are SGHRS and YFSETQ. This CDR3 spans 14 amino acids. In DNA, the CDR3 is TGCGCCAGCAGCTTGACAGGGGGTATGAATGAGCAGTTCTTC. Translated, it gives CASSLTGGMNEQFF.